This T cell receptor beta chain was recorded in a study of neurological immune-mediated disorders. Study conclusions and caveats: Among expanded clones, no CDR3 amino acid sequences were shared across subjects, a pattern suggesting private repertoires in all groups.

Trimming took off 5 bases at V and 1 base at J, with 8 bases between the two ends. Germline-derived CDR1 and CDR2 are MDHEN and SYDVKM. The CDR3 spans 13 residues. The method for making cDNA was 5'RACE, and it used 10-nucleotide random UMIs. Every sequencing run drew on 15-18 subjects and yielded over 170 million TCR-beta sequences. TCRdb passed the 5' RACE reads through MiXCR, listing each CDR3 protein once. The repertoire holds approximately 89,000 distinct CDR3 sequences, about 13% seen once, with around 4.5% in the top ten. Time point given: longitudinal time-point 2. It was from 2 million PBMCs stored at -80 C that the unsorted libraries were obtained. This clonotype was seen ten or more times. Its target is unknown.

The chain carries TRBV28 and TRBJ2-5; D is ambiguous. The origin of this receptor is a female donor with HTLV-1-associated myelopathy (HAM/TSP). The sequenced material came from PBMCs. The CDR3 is CASSPDLQETQYF. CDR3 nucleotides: TGTGCCAGCAGTCCGGACCTCCAAGAGACCCAGTACTTC.